What follows describes a single TCR beta chain. Its antigen has not been determined. The read comes to an end 3 residues before the CDR3 does, leaving the germline J gene to fill in the end. This entry comes from a study of T cells in women clearing cervical HPV infection (dated by TCRdb to between 2017 and 2018). Broadly, across the study: The cases were over 20 women with histologically confirmed HPV16-related CIN3 or worse, and 2 of these cases were invasive cancers. Five blinded duplicates per group were added as quality controls, so that approximately 60 samples were obtained: some 50 participants and 10 replicates. Cases and controls were matched on age within five years and on year of sample collection. An exploratory proof-of-principle case-control study, nested within the Guanacaste HPV Natural History Study in Costa Rica, was conducted to compare TCR repertoires across cervical HPV16 outcomes. Because only a few women had HLA typing data, the possibility that HLA type acted as a confounder could not be ruled out. Blood from cases was collected at the visit where the lesion was first found, while blood from controls was collected once the infection could no longer be detected. The roughly 27 controls were women who cleared a single incident HPV16 infection within 12 months without developing precancer or cancer. Median age was roughly 33 years in cases versus just over 37 in controls, and baseline characteristics did not differ significantly. The parent cohort enrolled some 10,000 women aged 18 or older in Guanacaste, Costa Rica, during about 1993 to 1994 and followed them for seven to eight years. Among cases, blood sampling occurred a median of roughly 150 days after lesion detection, with an interquartile range of about 85 to 200 days.

Every participant had a single incident cervical HPV16 infection, and prevalent HPV16 infections were excluded. Cervical HPV DNA was detected by MY09/MY11 PCR, and genotyping was performed by dot-blot hybridization. Fifteen mL of heparinized blood were centrifuged, and the buffy coat was aliquoted, frozen at -30°C, then stored at -80°C. QIAGEN kits were used to extract genomic DNA from the buffy coat specimens. Using the immunoSEQ assay, multiplex PCR amplified TCR beta CDR3 regions from an average of approximately 1,200 ng of genomic DNA per sample. Primer bias was corrected in the assay by using a complete synthetic TCR repertoire to establish an amplification baseline. The amplicons were sequenced using the Illumina platform. In the authors' own workflow: Sequence errors were corrected by clustering with frequency ratios and a modified nearest-neighbor algorithm, and the sequences were then analyzed in the immunoSEQ Analyzer using IMGT gene definitions. At each rarefaction depth, TCR richness and evenness were averaged across 20 rarefaction repeats, and samples with fewer sequences than that depth were excluded. Wilcoxon rank sum tests with FDR correction were used to compare V, D and J gene relative abundances between the groups. For the blinded duplicates, the intraclass correlation was 95.6% for TCR richness and averaged 76.4% across some 66 gene segments. The source is immuneACCESS, and TCRdb retained only in-frame sequences with V and J called. Part of the clones is not carried over; for the studies checked, unresolved V genes explain less than half of this, and the remainder is unexplained. The D gene and trimming were derived from the DNA, and the V and J assignments and clone size from that table. In this sample's table one finds 30,000 to 45,000 clones. The ten biggest clones cover less than 4% of the sample.

CDR1 and CDR2, per the germline V gene, are MNHEY and SVGEGT. The CDR3 contains 15 residues, cysteine and phenylalanine counted. The DNA has 36 bases, all within the CDR3, and is read from base 1. Overall results and qualifications from the work: Across sequencing depths, CIN3+ cases showed significantly higher TCR repertoire richness than controls, but evenness did not differ between the groups. Lower TRBV6-7 relative abundance was observed in cases than in controls (roughly 0.12% versus 0.15%; Bonferroni P = 0.0008). Because T-cell numbers per sample were unknown, differences in richness could reflect varying T-cell content rather than repertoire biology. By combining richness with V gene abundances, random forest classifiers separated cases from controls with an estimated AUC of 0.83. Because of the cross-sectional design, the study could not determine whether the associations came before infection or resulted from infection, and neither effector/memory subsets nor HPV-specific T cells were isolated.

Sequenced: blood buffy coat. The chain is assembled from TRBV6-2 or TRBV6-3 and TRBJ2-3; 7 junctional bases match TRBD1. This sequence was found in a woman aged 18-69 years with a cervical HPV16 infection that either progressed to CIN3+ or cleared (not recorded which). The CDR3 protein is CASSYVQTGVQPQYF. The DNA read from the CDR3 is TGTGCCAGCAGTTACGTACAAACAGGGGTACAGCCG.